A single sample gave rise to the 2 T cell receptor beta chains below, sequenced in a study of blood T cell repertoires in COVID-19. Method: immunoSEQ multiplex PCR; TCRdb's copy keeps in-frame clones and lacks some. Among about 140,000 clones listed, around 80% were seen once. The source material was peripheral blood. Source of these receptors: a man aged 60 to 69 with acute or convalescent COVID-19.

V usage is TRBV28 and J usage is TRBJ1-2; 8 nucleotides match TRBD1. CDR3 size: 15 residues. Germline CDR1 reads MDHEN; CDR2 reads SYDVKM. J was trimmed by 7 bases and V by 3 bases; bases with no gene match: 10. CDR3 amino acids: CASSFRDRTVGGYTF. The CDR3, as DNA: TGTGCCAGCAGTTTTCGGGACAGGACCGTAGGTGGCTACACCTTC.

The chain has TRBV5-1 and TRBJ2-5; D call uncertain. CDR3 size: 14 residues. The V end was cut by 1 base, the J end by 0 bases, with 7 bases between. Germline assignment: CDR1 SGHRS and CDR2 YFSETQ. CDR3 DNA: TGCGCCAGCAGCTTGTACAGCAACCAAGAGACCCAGTACTTC. Amino acid sequence: CASSLYSNQETQYF.